Below, one T cell receptor beta chain is given with its context. This sample stems from a study of blood T cell repertoires in COVID-19. Sequencing was performed with immunoSEQ multiplex PCR; in TCRdb, only in-frame clones are kept and a portion is missing. In the table there are fewer than 350,000 clones, approximately 90% of which are singletons. Germline assignment: CDR1 MNHEY and CDR2 SMNVEV (reference sequence). The CDR3 has 14 amino acids. V lost 5 bases and J lost 0, with 11 bases in between. The rearrangement joins TRBV27 to TRBJ2-7; possible D gene TRBD1, 6 bases. This TCR was recovered from a woman aged 40-49 years who had recovered from COVID-19. The sample consisted of PBMCs or T cells enriched from blood (not recorded which). The CDR3 spells CASSRTGRSYEQYF. CDR3 DNA sequence: TGTGCCAGCAGTCGAACAGGGCGCTCCTACGAGCAGTACTTC.